Listed below are T cell receptor beta chains from one sample, sequenced in a study of T cells in Graves' hyperthyroidism and ophthalmopathy. One entry per CDR3 protein results from TCRdb running MiXCR on the multiplex PCR reads. The data show 240,000 or so distinct CDR3 sequences, with about 16% seen just once and about 30% held by the top ten. Sequenced: blood. The receptors come from a woman between 18 and 29 years old with Graves' ophthalmopathy. The CDR3 runs from the conserved cysteine through the conserved F or W. D genes are given only for firm matches. The listing skips clone size in some rows; elsewhere it reads once, few, many or a size class.

clone size	CDR3 length	V gene	D gene	J gene	CDR3 DNA	CDR3 protein
.	16	TRBV3-2	.	TRBJ2-4	TGTGCCAGCAGCCGACAGGGTCCGCTAGCCAAAAACATTCAGTACTTC	CASSRQGPLAKNIQYF
.	13	TRBV20-1	.	TRBJ1-1	TGCAGTGCAGTTAAGGGAGGGAACACTGAAGCTTTCTTT	CSAVKGGNTEAFF
.	18	TRBV7-2	TRBD2	TRBJ2-5	TGTGCCAGCAGCTTAGAGGGACTAGCGGGAATGCCCCCGGAGACCCAGTACTTC	CASSLEGLAGMPPETQYF
few	12	TRBV5-4	.	TRBJ2-1	TGTGCCAGCAGCTTGAACCGGGACCAACAGTTCTTC	CASSLNRDQQFF
many	15	TRBV27	TRBD1	TRBJ1-5	TGTGCCAGCAGTTTTAGGGACAGGCATCTAGGGGCCCAGCATTTT	CASSFRDRHLGAQHF
many	15	TRBV28	.	TRBJ2-1	TGTGCCAGCAGTTTGATGGCGGGGTCCTACAATGAGCAGTTCTTC	CASSLMAGSYNEQFF
few	14	TRBV19	.	TRBJ2-5	TGTGCCAGTAGTATCGCAAGGGGCACAGAGACCCAGTACTTC	CASSIARGTETQYF
.	14	TRBV29-1	.	TRBJ2-3	TGCAGCGTTGTGCGGCCTCCTAGCACAGATACGCAGTATTTT	CSVVRPPSTDTQYF
many	16	TRBV7-8	.	TRBJ1-5	TGTGCCAGCAGCTTAGCGGCGTTGGCGATCAATCAGCCCCAGCATTTT	CASSLAALAINQPQHF
.	12	TRBV18	TRBD1	TRBJ2-7	TGTGCCAGCGGGGGACAGTCTTCCGAGCAGTACTTC	CASGGQSSEQYF
many	17	TRBV20-1	TRBD1	TRBJ1-4	TGCAGTGCTAGAGTTCGGAGGCCTCAGGGGGCGAATGAAAAACTGTTTTTT	CSARVRRPQGANEKLFF
many	14	TRBV6-1	.	TRBJ2-1	TGTGCCAGCAGTTTGTCCCCCTTCTACAATGAGCAGTTCTTC	CASSLSPFYNEQFF
many	12	TRBV5-6	.	TRBJ1-1	TGTGCCAGCAGAGGGTGGAACACTGAAGCTTTCTTT	CASRGWNTEAFF
many	15	TRBV5-4	.	TRBJ2-1	TGTGCCAGCAGCTTATTCTCCCGGGTCTACAATGAGCAGTTCTTC	CASSLFSRVYNEQFF
many	15	TRBV12-3/TRBV12-4	TRBD1	TRBJ1-5	TGTGCCAGCAGCCCCGGCGTCAGGGGGCTTCAGCCCCAGCATTTT	CASSPGVRGLQPQHF
many	14	TRBV7-3	TRBD1	TRBJ1-1	TGTGCCAGCAGCTCTAGACAGGGGGTAACTGAAGCTTTCTTT	CASSSRQGVTEAFF
many	14	TRBV7-3	.	TRBJ2-3	TGTGCCAGCAGCTCCCCTCTTCGCCCAGATACGCAGTATTTT	CASSSPLRPDTQYF
.	16	TRBV5-4	TRBD2	TRBJ2-3	TGTGCCAGCAGACCGGACTACGCGGGGGGCACAGATACGCAGTATTTT	CASRPDYAGGTDTQYF
many	11	TRBV6-5	.	TRBJ2-1	TGTGCCAGCAGTTACGCTGGTGAGCAGTTCTTC	CASSYAGEQFF
many	14	TRBV5-4	.	TRBJ2-1	TGTGCCAGCAGCTTGGGGTTCTACGACAATGAGCAGTTCTTC	CASSLGFYDNEQFF
many	16	TRBV6-2/TRBV6-3	TRBD1	TRBJ1-2	TGTGCCAGCAGTTACTCTCCGGGACAGGGGAACTATGGCTACACCTTC	CASSYSPGQGNYGYTF
many	13	TRBV27	.	TRBJ2-5	TGTGCCAGCAGTTTAAGCCCCGGAGAGACCCAGTACTTC	CASSLSPGETQYF
.	12	TRBV7-9	.	TRBJ2-7	TGTGCCAGCAGCTTCAGGGAAAGCGAGCAGTACTTC	CASSFRESEQYF
few	16	TRBV4-1	.	TRBJ2-7	TGCGCCAGCAGCCCAAATACCCAAGGCACAGGGAGGCTGCAGTACTTC	CASSPNTQGTGRLQYF
many	15	TRBV7-9	.	TRBJ2-7	TGTGCCAGCAGCTTAGACGGGAGTGGACCGGGGGAGCAGTACTTC	CASSLDGSGPGEQYF
many	14	TRBV20-1	.	TRBJ2-7	TGCAGTGCTAGCAGAGGGAGCCGAACCTACGAGCAGTACTTC	CSASRGSRTYEQYF
few	13	TRBV2	.	TRBJ1-1	TGTGCCAGCAGTGAGACAGCTAACACTGGGGCTTTCTTT	CASSETANTGAFF
many	16	TRBV10-3	.	TRBJ2-3	TGTGCCATCAGTGAGTCAAAGGGGCGCGTCACAGATACGCAGTATTTT	CAISESKGRVTDTQYF
few	18	TRBV28	TRBD2	TRBJ2-1	TGTGCCAGCAGTTTTGGGCTAGCGGGAGGTAGCGCCTACAATGAGCAGTTCTTC	CASSFGLAGGSAYNEQFF
.	14	TRBV7-3	TRBD1	TRBJ2-1	TGTGCCAGCAGGACAGGGGACGCTTACAATGAGCAGTTCTTC	CASRTGDAYNEQFF
many	14	TRBV28	.	TRBJ1-2	TGTGCCAGCACCAAAGAGGACGGGACATATGGCTACACCTTC	CASTKEDGTYGYTF
.	21	TRBV4-1	TRBD1	TRBJ1-4	TGCGCCAGCAGCCAAGGGTCAGAACAGGGGTTTTTTGTGGGCGCTAATGAAAAACTGTTTTTT	CASSQGSEQGFFVGANEKLFF
many	16	TRBV13	.	TRBJ1-2	TGTGCCAGCAGCTCCCCGGAGCTGATTGGAGGGGATGGCTACACCTTC	CASSSPELIGGDGYTF
many	13	TRBV5-6	.	TRBJ1-2	TGTGCCAGCAGCCCCGGACAGTCGGATGGCTACACCTTC	CASSPGQSDGYTF
many	11	TRBV2	.	TRBJ2-7	TGTGCCAGCAGTGGGTCAGGGGAGCAGTACTTC	CASSGSGEQYF
.	11	TRBV20-1	.	TRBJ1-6	TGCAGTGCTGCGGGGAATTCACCCCTCCACTTT	CSAAGNSPLHF
many	18	TRBV2	.	TRBJ1-4	TGTGCCAGCACCAGACCGTTGAGCGGGACACAAATTAATGAAAAACTGTTTTTT	CASTRPLSGTQINEKLFF
many	14	TRBV27	TRBD1	TRBJ1-5	TGTGCCAGCAGTTTACTGGGACAGGGGCAGCCCCAGCATTTT	CASSLLGQGQPQHF
many	16	TRBV27	.	TRBJ1-2	TGTGCCAGCAGTTCCCTTACAGGGCCCCCTAACTATGGCTACACCTTC	CASSSLTGPPNYGYTF
.	16	TRBV4-2	.	TRBJ1-4	TGTGCCAGCAGCCGAGATTGGGTTGGGTCTAATGAAAAACTGTTTTTT	CASSRDWVGSNEKLFF
many	14	TRBV28	.	TRBJ2-3	TGTGCCAGCAGTCCCTTGACCCCCCCCGATACGCAGTATTTT	CASSPLTPPDTQYF